This TCR beta chain emerged from a study of T cells after somatic rescue of genetic block. The data were produced by immunoSEQ multiplex PCR, yet TCRdb's version contains in-frame clones alone and is incomplete. The sample records 11,000 to 15,000 clones, about 71% being singletons. This clonotype was sampled from a boy aged 5-17 years. Sequenced sample: peripheral blood mononuclear cells (PBMCs).

The CDR3: CTSGPSGGGTTNEKLFF. The CDR3 DNA sequence: TGCACCAGCGGGCCCTCGGGGGGGGGCACAACTAATGAAAAACTGTTTTTT. The chain uses TRBV1 and TRBJ1-4. TRBV1 is flagged as a pseudogene. The CDR3 covers 17 residues.